This T cell receptor beta chain was retrieved from a study of cytotoxic CD8 clonotypes in ibrutinib-treated CLL. Cryopreserved PBMCs were the source of 2 to 2.5 micrograms of genomic DNA, which went to TCR beta libraries. The ends were cut back, 0 bases at V and 3 bases at J, with 9 bases in the middle. Looked up from germline, CDR1 is SGHTA and CDR2 is FQGTGA. This CDR3 is built from 14 residues. Measured with immunoSEQ multiplex PCR; TCRdb has only the in-frame clones, and not every one. Among roughly 300,000 clones listed, approximately 76% were seen once. The rearrangement joins TRBV7-3 to TRBJ2-7; D call uncertain. This clonotype was sampled from a human donor with chronic lymphocytic leukemia. Material: PBMCs, obtained at disease progression, from a patient treated with ibrutinib. Here the CDR3 DNA reads TGTGCCAGCAGCTTAACTCCAGGAAACTACGAGCAGTACTTC. This translates into CASSLTPGNYEQYF.